This note documents a single TCR beta chain sequence. As yet, its antigen is unknown. The V gene's germline CDR1 is SGHDN and CDR2 FVKESK. The length of the CDR3 is 15 residues. This record belongs to a study of monozygotic twins with inflammatory bowel disease. Study observations and caveats: Patient repertoire variability may have increased through differing immunosuppressive treatments.

The template switching step added UMIs that contained a 6-nucleotide sample barcode. TCRdb re-analyzed the 5' RACE reads; it lists each CDR3 protein once, without DNA. The ten top clones account for around 6.8%, within a sample of 150,000 to 200,000 distinct CDR3 sequences. Sequencing was carried out using blood. The rearrangement joins TRBV14 to TRBJ2-1; there is no DNA to check the TCRdb D call of TRBD1. This sequence was found in a human donor with ulcerative colitis or Crohn's disease, or a healthy co-twin of an affected twin (not recorded which). CDR3 sequence: CATSGGGFSYNEQFF.